This T cell receptor beta chain was identified during a study of response to subunit inactivated influenza vaccine. In its sample, this clonotype was seen a few times. The antigen is undetermined. This CDR3 contains 16 residues. Trimming took off 7 bases at V and 7 bases at J, with 26 bases between the two ends. CDR1 is MNHNS, CDR2 SASEGT, per germline. One entry per CDR3 protein results from TCRdb running MiXCR on the RT-PCR reads. Of hundreds of thousands of distinct CDR3 sequences in the sample, 14% were seen once. Whole-study findings and limits: The authors offered the suggestion that each seasonal influenza vaccination recruits few new T cells.

This TCR derives from a man aged 50 or older who received an inactivated influenza vaccine. The rearrangement joins TRBV6-1 to TRBJ2-7; tentative D call: TRBD2 (7 bases). Material: PBMCs from blood, obtained around 14 days before vaccination. The chain's CDR3 is CASKPGKAGHTSEQYF. In DNA form, the CDR3 reads TGTGCCAGCAAGCCGGGAAAAGCGGGACATACCTCAGAGCAGTACTTC.